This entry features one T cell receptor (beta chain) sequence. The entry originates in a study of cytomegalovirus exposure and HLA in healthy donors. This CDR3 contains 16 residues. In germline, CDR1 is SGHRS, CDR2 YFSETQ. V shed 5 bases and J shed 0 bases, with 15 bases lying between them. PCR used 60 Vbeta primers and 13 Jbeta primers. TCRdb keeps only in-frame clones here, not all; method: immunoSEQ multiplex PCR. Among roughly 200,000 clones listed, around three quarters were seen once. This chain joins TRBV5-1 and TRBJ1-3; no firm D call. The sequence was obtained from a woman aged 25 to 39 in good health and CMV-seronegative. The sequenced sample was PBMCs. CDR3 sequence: CASSSLAGNSGNTIYF. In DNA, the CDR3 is TGCGCCAGCAGTTCCCTGGCCGGGAACTCTGGAAACACCATATATTTT.